Below are 8 T cell receptor beta chains sequenced from a single sample in a study of a mutant IDH1 vaccine in newly diagnosed glioma. Their recognized antigens are unknown. The time point is: week 35, safety follow-up. Vaccine doses each comprised 300 ug of mutant IDH1 20-mer peptide, with topical imiquimod. Measured with immunoSEQ multiplex PCR; TCRdb has only the in-frame clones, and not every one. The sample holds roughly 52,000 clones, approximately 80% seen once. The sample here was PBMCs, taken from a glioma patient whose treatment included an IDH1 peptide vaccine. Receptors were obtained from a middle-aged man with glioma.

This clone was seen only a few times. The J gene is TRBJ2-1, the V gene TRBV7-9, with 8 bases that match TRBD2. Germline CDR1 SEHNR, CDR2 FQNEAQ (reference sequence). This CDR3 comprises 15 residues. V shed 3 bases and J 7 bases; nucleotides not matched to a gene: 8. CDR3 coding DNA: TGTGCCAGCAGCTTTGAGCGGGAGAAGGGGAATGAGCAGTTCTTC. Encoded protein: CASSFEREKGNEQFF.

The chain is built from TRBV19 and TRBJ1-5, with a tentative D call TRBD1 (5 bases). Germline CDR1 reads LNHDA; CDR2 reads SQIVND (reference sequence). The CDR3 extends over 15 amino acids. The ends were cut back, 4 bases at V and 1 base at J, with 11 bases in the middle. This CDR3 is CASSRDRGSNQPQHF. Written as DNA, the CDR3 is TGTGCCAGTAGTAGAGACCGGGGGAGCAATCAGCCCCAGCATTTT.

This clone was picked up a small number of times. The V gene is TRBV15, the J gene TRBJ2-5; D uncertain. CDR1 is LNHNV and CDR2 is YYDKDF in the germline V gene (reference sequence). This CDR3 contains 13 residues. V was clipped by 4 bases and J by 5 bases, with 11 bases between them. CDR3 region: CATSTSVRETQYF. CDR3 nucleotides: TGTGCCACCAGCACATCCGTTAGGGAGACCCAGTACTTC.

The chain recombines TRBV2 with TRBJ2-1, with TRBD1 as a possible D gene (6 bases). V shed 3 bases and J shed 10 bases, with 16 bases lying between them. CDR1 and CDR2 (germline): SNHLY, FYNNEI. CDR3 length: 14 amino acids. CDR3 region: CASSEAYKGEEQFF. The CDR3 DNA reads TGTGCCAGCAGTGAGGCCTACAAGGGGGAGGAGCAGTTCTTC.

The chain carries TRBV7-9 and TRBJ2-2, with 13 bases aligning to TRBD2. J lost 8 bases, V lost 5 bases, and 5 bases had no gene match. Germline CDR1 and CDR2: SEHNR and FQNEAQ (reference sequence). This CDR3 region has 15 residues. The CDR3: CASSPGLAGEGELFF. CDR3 bases: TGTGCCAGCAGCCCCGGACTAGCGGGAGAGGGGGAGCTGTTTTTT.

This clone has just a few counts. The rearrangement joins TRBV13 to TRBJ2-3, with 9 bases aligning to TRBD2. The CDR3 spans 16 residues. The ends lost 5 bases at V and 3 bases at J; junction bases unmatched: 9. Looked up from germline, CDR1 is PRHDT and CDR2 is FYEKMQ (reference sequence). The CDR3 spells CASSPSGVVVTDTQYF. CDR3 sequence (DNA): TGTGCCAGCAGCCCTAGCGGGGTCGTCGTTACAGATACGCAGTATTTT.

The rearrangement links TRBV6-1 to TRBJ1-5; TRBD1 aligns across 7 bases. Germline V gives CDR1 MNHNS, CDR2 SASEGT. CDR3 length: 15 residues. V shed 4 bases and J 4 bases; nucleotides not matched to a gene: 7. DNA of the CDR3: TGTGCCAGCAGTGGTTTACAGGGGACGAATCAGCCCCAGCATTTT. Translation: CASSGLQGTNQPQHF.

The rearrangement uses TRBV19 and TRBJ2-5; a weak D match, TRBD1 (5 bases). The germline V gene encodes CDR1 LNHDA and CDR2 SQIVND (reference sequence). Deletions cut 3 bases from V and 14 bases from J, with 19 bases between. The CDR3 has 13 residues. CDR3 sequence (DNA): TGTGCCAGTAGTATGAATAGTGCAGGGTCTCATTACTTC. This sequence encodes CASSMNSAGSHYF. Complete variable domain (other parts from reference TRBV19 and TRBJ2-5): DGGITQSPKYLFRKEGQNVTLSCEQNLNHDAMYWYRQDPGQGLRLIYYSQIVNDFQKGDIAEGYSVSREKKESFPLTVTSAQKNPTAFYLCASSMNSAGSHYFGPGTRLLVL.